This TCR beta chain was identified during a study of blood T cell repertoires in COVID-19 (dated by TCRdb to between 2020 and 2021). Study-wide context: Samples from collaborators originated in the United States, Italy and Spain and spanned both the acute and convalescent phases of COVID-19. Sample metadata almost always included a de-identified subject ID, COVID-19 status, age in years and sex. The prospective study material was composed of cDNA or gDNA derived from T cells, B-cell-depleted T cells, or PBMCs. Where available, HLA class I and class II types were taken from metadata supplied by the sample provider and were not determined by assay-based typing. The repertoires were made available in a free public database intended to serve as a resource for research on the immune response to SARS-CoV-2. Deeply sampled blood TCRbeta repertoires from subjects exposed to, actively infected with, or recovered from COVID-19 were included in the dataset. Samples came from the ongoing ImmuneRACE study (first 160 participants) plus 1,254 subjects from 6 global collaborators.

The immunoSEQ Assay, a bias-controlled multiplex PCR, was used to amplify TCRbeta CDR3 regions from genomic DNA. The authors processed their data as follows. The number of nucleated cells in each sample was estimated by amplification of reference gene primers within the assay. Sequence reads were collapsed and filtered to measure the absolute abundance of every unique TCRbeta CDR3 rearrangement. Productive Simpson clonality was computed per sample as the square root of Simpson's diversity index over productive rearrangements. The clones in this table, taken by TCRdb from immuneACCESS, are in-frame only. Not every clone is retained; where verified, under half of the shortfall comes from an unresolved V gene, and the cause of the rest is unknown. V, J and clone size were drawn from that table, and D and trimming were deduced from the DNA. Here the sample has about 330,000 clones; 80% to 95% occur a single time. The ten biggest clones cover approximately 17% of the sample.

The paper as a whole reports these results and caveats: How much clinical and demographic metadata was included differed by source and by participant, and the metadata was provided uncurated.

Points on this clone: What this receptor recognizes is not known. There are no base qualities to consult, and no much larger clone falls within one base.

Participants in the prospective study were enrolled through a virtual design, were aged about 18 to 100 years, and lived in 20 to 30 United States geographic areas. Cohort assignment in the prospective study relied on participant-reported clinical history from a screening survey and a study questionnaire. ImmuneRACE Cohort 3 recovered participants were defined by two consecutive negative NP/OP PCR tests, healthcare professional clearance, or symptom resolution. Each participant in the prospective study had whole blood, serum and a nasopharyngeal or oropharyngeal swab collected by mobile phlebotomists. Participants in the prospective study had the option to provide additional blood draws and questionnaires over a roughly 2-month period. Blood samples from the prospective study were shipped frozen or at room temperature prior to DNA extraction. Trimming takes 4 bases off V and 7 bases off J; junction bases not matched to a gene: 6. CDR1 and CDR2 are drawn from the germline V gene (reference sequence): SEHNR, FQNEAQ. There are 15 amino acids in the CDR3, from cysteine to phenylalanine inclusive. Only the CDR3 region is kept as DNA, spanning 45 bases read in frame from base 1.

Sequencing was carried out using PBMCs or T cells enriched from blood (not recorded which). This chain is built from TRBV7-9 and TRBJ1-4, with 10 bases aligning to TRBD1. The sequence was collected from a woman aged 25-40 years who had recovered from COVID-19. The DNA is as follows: TGTGCCAGCAGCTCGACCGGGACAGGGGCTGAAAAACTGTTTTTT. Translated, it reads CASSSTGTGAEKLFF. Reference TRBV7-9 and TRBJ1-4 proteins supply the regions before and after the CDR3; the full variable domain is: DTGVSQNPRHKITKRGQNVTFRCDPISEHNRLYWYRQTLGQGPEFLTYFQNEAQLEKSRLLSDRFSAERPKGSFSTLEIQRTEQGDSAMYLCASSSTGTGAEKLFFGSGTQLSVL.